The source of this T cell receptor (beta chain) is a study of shared clonotypes between healthy human individuals. Study results and caveats: Naive subsets tended to show greater estimated richness than memory subsets. Tissues were not sampled, only blood, and their repertoires likely differ. Naive CD4 clonotype sharing across four donors was roughly 5%.

It was into CD45RA+ naive and CD45RA-negative memory subsets that the CD4+ cells were split. Measured with immunoSEQ multiplex PCR; TCRdb has only the in-frame clones, and not every one. The table includes about 700,000 clones, over 65% detected once. Germline values: CDR1 MNHEY, CDR2 SMNVEV (reference sequence). The CDR3 totals 15 residues. The V gene lost 0 bases and the J gene lost 2 bases, with 11 bases spanning the gap. This clone occurred a few times. Its antigen is unidentified. V and J are TRBV27 and TRBJ2-7, with D uncertain. The origin of this receptor is a woman aged 25 to 45 in good health. The sample consisted of memory CD4+ T cells sorted from blood. Subset in this sample: CD45RA-negative fraction. For the CDR3, the DNA is TGTGCCAGCAGTTTATCGGTCAGGTCTACCTACGAGCAGTACTTC. Amino acids: CASSLSVRSTYEQYF.